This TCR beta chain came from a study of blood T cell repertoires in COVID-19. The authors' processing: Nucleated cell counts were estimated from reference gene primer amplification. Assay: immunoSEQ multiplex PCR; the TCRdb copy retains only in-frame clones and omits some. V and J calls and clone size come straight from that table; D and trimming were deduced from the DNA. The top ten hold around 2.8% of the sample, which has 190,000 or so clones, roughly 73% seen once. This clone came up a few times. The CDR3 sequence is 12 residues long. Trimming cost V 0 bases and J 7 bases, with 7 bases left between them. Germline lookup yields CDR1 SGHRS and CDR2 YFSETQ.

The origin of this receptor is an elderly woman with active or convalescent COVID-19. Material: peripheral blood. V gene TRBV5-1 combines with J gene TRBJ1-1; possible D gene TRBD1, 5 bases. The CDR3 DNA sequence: TGCGCCAGCAGCTTGGCCGGGGGTGAAGCTTTCTTT. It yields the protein CASSLAGGEAFF.